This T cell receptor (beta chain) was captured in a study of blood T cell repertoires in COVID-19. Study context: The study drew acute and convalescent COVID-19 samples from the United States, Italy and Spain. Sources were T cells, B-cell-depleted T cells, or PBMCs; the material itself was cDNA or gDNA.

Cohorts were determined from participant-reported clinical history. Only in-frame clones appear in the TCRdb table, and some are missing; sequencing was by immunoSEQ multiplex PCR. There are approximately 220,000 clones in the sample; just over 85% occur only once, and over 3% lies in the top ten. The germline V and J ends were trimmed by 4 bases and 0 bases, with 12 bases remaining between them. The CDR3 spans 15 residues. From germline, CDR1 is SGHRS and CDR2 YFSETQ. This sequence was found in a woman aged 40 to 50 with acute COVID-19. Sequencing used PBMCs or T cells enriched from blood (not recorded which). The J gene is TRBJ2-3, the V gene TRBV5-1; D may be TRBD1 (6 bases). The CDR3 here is CASSVNQGSTDTQYF. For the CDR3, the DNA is TGCGCCAGCAGCGTGAACCAGGGGAGCACAGATACGCAGTATTTT.